The next 16 T cell receptor beta chains were all read from a single sample in a study of T cell repertoires in cytomegalovirus infection. These receptors have no identified antigens. TCRdb reprocessed the reads via MiXCR and lists one record per CDR3 protein. This table has about 830,000 distinct CDR3 sequences, 32% appearing once. The sample here was cultured CD8+ T cells from PBMCs, taken from culture after CMV antigen stimulation. These receptors were obtained from a human donor in good health (CMV status not recorded). Some clones in this sample may be carry-over from other donors' samples.

V and J are TRBV7-9 and TRBJ1-1; D is undetermined. Trimming left V 5 bases short and J 5 bases short, with 9 bases between. CDR3 length equals 12 residues. Germline V CDR1 and CDR2: SEHNR, FQNEAQ (reference sequence). As DNA, the CDR3 is TGTGCCAGCAGCCGATGGTCAACTGAAGCTTTCTTT. It translates to CASSRWSTEAFF.

This clonotype was observed a handful of times. CDR3 amino acids: CASSPLPTGPQNQPQHF. CDR3 sequence (DNA): TGTGCCAGCAGTCCACTCCCTACAGGACCTCAAAATCAGCCCCAGCATTTT. The V gene is TRBV12-3 or TRBV12-4, the J gene TRBJ1-5, with a weak D call TRBD1 (5 bases). The CDR3 spans 17 residues. The germline V and J ends were trimmed by 5 bases and 4 bases, with 21 bases remaining between them.

This clonotype was counted a single time. The chain is built from TRBV20-1 and TRBJ2-7; TRBD2 aligns across 9 bases. V trimming: 3 bases; J trimming: 7 bases; junction bases outside the gene matches: 4. Looked up from germline, CDR1 is DFQATT and CDR2 is SNEGSKA (reference sequence). The CDR3 contains 12 residues. CDR3 nucleotide sequence: TGCAGTGCTAGCCCTCTAGCGGGGGAGCAGTACTTC. It yields the protein CSASPLAGEQYF.

This clonotype has only a few counts. The chain uses TRBV9 and TRBJ2-6, with 9 nucleotides matching TRBD1. The ends lost 3 bases at V and 0 bases at J; junction bases unmatched: 7. Germline-derived CDR1 and CDR2 are SGDLS and YYNGEE. The CDR3 loop spans 18 amino acids. The CDR3 loop is CASSAGDRVDSGANVLTF. The CDR3 DNA reads TGTGCCAGCAGCGCCGGGGACAGGGTAGACTCTGGGGCCAACGTCCTGACTTTC.

This clonotype was seen repeatedly, ten times or more. This rearrangement joins TRBV7-8 to TRBJ1-1; D remains unclear. The ends were cut back, 5 bases at V and 4 bases at J, with 17 bases in the middle. The CDR3 covers 15 residues. The germline CDR1 and CDR2 sequences are SGHVS and FQNEAQ. The CDR3: CASSPEGWASTEAFF. CDR3 coding DNA: TGTGCCAGCAGCCCCGAAGGCTGGGCGAGCACTGAAGCTTTCTTT.

This rearrangement joins TRBV4-3 to TRBJ1-1, with D maybe TRBD1 (5 bases). This CDR3 is 17 amino acids long. Germline V gives CDR1 LGHNA, CDR2 YSLEER. V was shortened by 2 bases and J by 0 bases, with 16 bases between the two germline ends. DNA for the CDR3: TGCGCCAGCAGCCAACCGTCTGGGACGGGCATGAACACTGAAGCTTTCTTT. It translates to CASSQPSGTGMNTEAFF.

The J gene is TRBJ2-7, the V gene TRBV19, with D uncertain. The CDR3 loop spans 13 amino acids. Germline CDR1 and CDR2: LNHDA and SQIVND (reference sequence). V gave up 5 bases and J gave up 4 bases, with 12 bases separating them. This chain's CDR3 is CASSPKSRYEQYF. The CDR3 DNA is TGTGCCAGTAGTCCGAAAAGCAGGTACGAGCAGTACTTC.

The rearrangement links TRBV20-1 to TRBJ1-1; 7 bases map to TRBD1. The CDR3 totals 13 residues. CDR1 DFQATT and CDR2 SNEGSKA come from the germline V gene (reference sequence). Trimming removed 2 bases from V and 3 bases from J; junction bases left unmatched: 3. CDR3 loop: CSARNRGDTEAFF. CDR3 coding DNA: TGCAGTGCTAGAAACAGGGGTGACACTGAAGCTTTCTTT.

Many counts were recorded for this clonotype. The V call is TRBV12-3 or TRBV12-4, the J call TRBJ2-7; 8 bases align to TRBD1. The CDR3 has 20 residues. J lost 0 bases, V lost 3 bases, and 19 bases had no gene match. CDR3 coding DNA: TGTGCCAGCAGTTTCGTCGGACAGGGAATCAATTCTCAACCCTCCTACGAGCAGTACGTC. Translation gives CASSFVGQGINSQPSYEQYV.

Worth noting for this clonotype: A much larger clone differs from this one at a single base, so this may be a read error. The chain has TRBV7-6 and TRBJ2-1; no firm D call. V dropped 5 bases and J dropped 2 bases, with 10 bases sitting between them. Per the germline V gene, CDR1 is SGHVS and CDR2 is FNYEAQ. The CDR3 spans 14 residues. CDR3 amino acids: CASSPRLTYNEQFF. Written as DNA, the CDR3 is TGTGCCAGCAGCCCCAGGCTAACCTACAATGAGCAGTTCTTC.

This clonotype came up a few times. The V gene is TRBV7-8, the J gene TRBJ2-1, with TRBD2 matching over 10 bases. With V trimmed by 6 bases and J by 9 bases, 11 bases remained unmatched. Germline V gene sequence: CDR1 SGHVS, CDR2 FQNEAQ. This CDR3 region has 15 residues. CDR3 region: CASRSGERGGAEQFF. CDR3 DNA sequence: TGTGCCAGCAGGTCAGGGGAGCGGGGGGGCGCTGAGCAGTTCTTC. Combining the CDR3 with reference TRBV7-8 and TRBJ2-1 gives the whole variable domain GAGVSQSPRYKVAKRGQDVALRCDPISGHVSLFWYQQALGQGPEFLTYFQNEAQLDKSGLPSDRFFAERPEGSVSTLKIQRTQQEDSAVYLCASRSGERGGAEQFFGPGTRLTVL.

The chain carries TRBV15 and TRBJ1-5; TRBD1 aligns across 7 bases. From germline, CDR1 is LNHNV and CDR2 YYDKDF (reference sequence). CDR3 length: 13 residues. The V gene end was trimmed by 7 bases and the J gene end by 2 bases; junction bases not matched to a gene: 2. In nucleotides, the CDR3 is TGTGCCACCACTACAGGGGGCAATCAGCCCCAGCATTTT. It specifies CATTTGGNQPQHF.

This clonotype was observed many times. This chain uses TRBV12-3 or TRBV12-4 with TRBJ1-3; D call uncertain. The CDR3 covers 17 residues. The V and J ends lost 7 bases and 0 bases respectively, with 19 bases between them. CDR3 amino acids: CASNLYGRESSGNTIYF. CDR3 DNA sequence: TGTGCCAGCAACCTATACGGACGGGAGTCCTCTGGAAACACCATATATTTT.

This clonotype was detected a few times. The genes are TRBV7-6 and TRBJ2-1, with D perhaps matching TRBD1 (5 bases). The CDR3 has 14 residues. CDR1 and CDR2 from the germline V gene are SGHVS and FNYEAQ. V lost 7 bases and J lost 5, with 15 bases in between. The CDR3 sequence is CASTGAGPNNEQFF. The CDR3 DNA sequence: TGTGCCAGCACCGGTGCAGGGCCCAACAATGAGCAGTTCTTC.

This clonotype was observed a handful of times. The V gene is TRBV7-6, the J gene TRBJ1-5; unclear D gene. This CDR3 is 13 amino acids long. Germline V gene sequence: CDR1 SGHVS, CDR2 FNYEAQ. V lost 5 bases, J lost 7 bases, and 12 bases lay in between. The CDR3 region is CASSPNDWQPQHF. As DNA, the CDR3 is TGTGCCAGCAGCCCCAACGACTGGCAGCCCCAGCATTTT.

This rearrangement joins TRBV20-1 to TRBJ2-1, with 7 bases fitting TRBD1. This CDR3 contains 15 residues. The V and J ends lost 2 bases and 10 bases, in that order; junction bases with no gene match: 14. Germline CDR1 and CDR2: DFQATT and SNEGSKA (reference sequence). As DNA, the CDR3 is TGCAGTGCTAGATCCCGGGACAGTCACGCTACGGAGCAGTTCTTC. It codes for CSARSRDSHATEQFF.